The rows below give T cell receptor beta chains drawn from one sample of a study of Tregs in tolerant kidney transplant recipients. Assay used: immunoSEQ multiplex PCR; TCRdb lists only in-frame clones, some missing. This table has some 250,000 clones, around 81% appearing once. Input material: CD4+ T cells from blood. These receptors originate from a human donor in good health. CDR3s include the opening cysteine and the closing phenylalanine or tryptophan. A D gene is named only where the DNA matches it firmly. Clone size appears in some rows only: once, few, many, or a class for an expanded clone.

CDR3,DNA,D,J,size,V
CASSSTYEQYF,TGTGCCAGCAGCTCGACTTACGAGCAGTACTTC,NA,TRBJ2-7,NA,TRBV11-2
CASGGLAASQETQYF,TGTGCCAGCGGAGGACTAGCGGCCTCCCAAGAGACCCAGTACTTC,TRBD2,TRBJ2-5,NA,TRBV27
CASSYGTGRNQPQHF,TGTGCCAGCAGCTATGGGACAGGACGTAATCAGCCCCAGCATTTT,TRBD1,TRBJ1-5,NA,TRBV7-8
CASKTGRYEQYF,TGTGCCAGCAAGACAGGGCGGTACGAGCAGTACTTC,TRBD1,TRBJ2-7,NA,TRBV27
CASSYSGPGTHSQHF,TGTGCCAGCAGTTACTCGGGTCCGGGGACCCATTCCCAGCATTTT,NA,TRBJ1-5,NA,TRBV6-5
CASSPPGGENQPQHF,TGTGCCAGCTCACCTCCGGGAGGGGAGAATCAGCCCCAGCATTTT,NA,TRBJ1-5,NA,TRBV18
CAWRKDLKETQYF,TGTGCCTGGAGGAAGGACCTTAAAGAGACCCAGTACTTC,NA,TRBJ2-5,NA,TRBV30
CASSYVAGFSTDTQYF,TGTGCCAGCAGTTACGTGGCGGGATTTAGCACAGATACGCAGTATTTT,NA,TRBJ2-3,once,TRBV27
CASSVPGGDTQYF,TGTGCCAGCAGCGTCCCTGGTGGAGATACGCAGTATTTT,NA,TRBJ2-3,NA,TRBV9
CASSMGGTGTGLAKNIQYF,TGTGCCAGTAGTATGGGTGGGACAGGGACCGGATTAGCCAAAAACATTCAGTACTTC,TRBD1,TRBJ2-4,once,TRBV19